The entry below describes one TCR beta chain. This entry is derived from a study of shared T cell receptors in the human thymus. Generated by immunoSEQ multiplex PCR, the TCRdb table keeps only in-frame clones and is missing some. The table lists over 650,000 clones, about 90% of them singletons. The CDR3 sequence is 16 residues long. Trimming took 5 bases from V and 2 from J; bases not matched to a gene: 7. The germline gives CDR1 SGHAT, CDR2 FQDESV (reference sequence). The sample also formed part of further work on human thymus T cells. As reported in that work: It was from resections taken during corrective heart surgery that the thymus tissue came.

The rearrangement uses TRBV11-1 and TRBJ2-7; 12 positions match TRBD2. The TCR was taken from a boy under two years old with a congenital heart defect. Sequences were obtained from thymocytes. For the CDR3, the DNA is TGTGCCAGCAGCCCCGGGACTAGCGGGCTCCCCTACGAGCAGTACTTC. Translated: CASSPGTSGLPYEQYF.